What follows are 32 T cell receptor beta chains derived from one specimen sequenced in a study of cytomegalovirus exposure and HLA in healthy donors. The PCR made use of 60 Vbeta and 13 Jbeta primers. The repertoire was sequenced with immunoSEQ multiplex PCR; TCRdb's copy has only in-frame clones and lacks some. The sample yields some 150,000 clones, roughly 86% seen once. Sequencing was done on a sample of PBMCs. These receptor sequences come from a man younger than 35 in good health and CMV-seropositive.

The rearrangement uses TRBV29-1 and TRBJ1-5, with 8 nucleotides matching TRBD1. The V gene end was trimmed by 6 bases and the J gene end by 4 bases; junction bases not matched to a gene: 8. The CDR3 has 14 residues. Germline V gene lookup returns CDR1 SQVTM and CDR2 ANQGSEA. The CDR3 sequence: CSVKTGQVNQPQHF. As DNA, the CDR3 is TGCAGCGTCAAGACGGGACAGGTGAATCAGCCCCAGCATTTT.

This clone was recorded only once. The CDR3 coding sequence is TGTGCCAGCAGCCGTTCTGGGGGAGCGGGAGTGTGGACAGATACGCAGTATTTT. Protein sequence: CASSRSGGAGVWTDTQYF. The chain employs TRBV9 and TRBJ2-3; TRBD2 matches 8 bases. CDR1 is SGDLS and CDR2 is YYNGEE in the germline V gene. The CDR3 loop spans 18 amino acids. J gave up 3 bases and V 4 bases, and 16 bases lay outside the gene matches.

The rearrangement links TRBV27 to TRBJ1-5, with 8 bases identical to TRBD1. There are 14 residues in the CDR3. Germline V gene lookup returns CDR1 MNHEY and CDR2 SMNVEV (reference sequence). Trimming took 5 bases from V and 4 from J; bases not matched to a gene: 4. The CDR3 sequence is CASSPQGANQPQHF. CDR3 bases: TGTGCCAGCAGTCCCCAGGGGGCTAATCAGCCCCAGCATTTT.

The rearrangement links TRBV6-5 to TRBJ1-1, with a possible D match to TRBD1 (5 bases). V was trimmed by 2 bases and J by 6 bases, leaving 16 bases between them. The CDR3 spans 15 residues. The germline V gene encodes CDR1 MNHEY and CDR2 SVGAGI. Here the CDR3 reads CASSYHRQGIPEAFF. The CDR3 DNA sequence: TGTGCCAGCAGTTACCATAGGCAGGGAATCCCTGAAGCTTTCTTT.

J is TRBJ2-5 and V is TRBV28; D gene unclear. CDR1 is MDHEN and CDR2 is SYDVKM in the germline V gene. This CDR3 is 15 amino acids long. With 3 bases removed from V and 9 bases from J, the gap between germline ends came to 20 bases. The DNA for the CDR3 is TGTGCCAGCAGTTTCCTCCTAGATCCTAAAAGGTCCCAGTACTTC. Protein product: CASSFLLDPKRSQYF.

The J gene is TRBJ2-5, the V gene TRBV10-3; 9 nucleotides agree with TRBD2. The DNA end lines up better with TRBJ2-7; the J call may be wrong. CDR3 length: 14 residues. Per the germline V gene, CDR1 is ENHRY and CDR2 is SYGVKD. CDR3 residues: CAISQTSGTYEQYF. CDR3 sequence (DNA): TGTGCCATCAGCCAGACTAGCGGTACCTACGAGCAGTACTTC.

V is TRBV6-5 and J is TRBJ1-4; the match to TRBD1 covers 12 bases. CDR3 size: 14 residues. Trimming cost V 6 bases and J 8 bases; bases outside gene matches: 4. Germline values: CDR1 MNHEY, CDR2 SVGAGI. The DNA of the CDR3 is TGTGCCAGCAGGCGGGACAGGGGGCGGGAAAAACTGTTTTTT. Protein sequence: CASRRDRGREKLFF.

This clone occurred once. The DNA of the CDR3 is TGTGCCAGCAGCTCGGGGTTGTCAGTGAACACTGAAGCTTTCTTT. Translated: CASSSGLSVNTEAFF. The chain recombines TRBV5-6 with TRBJ1-1, with D uncertain. CDR3 size: 15 residues. Germline values: CDR1 SGHDT, CDR2 YYEEEE. V was cut by 3 bases and J by 0 bases, with 12 bases left in between.

The rearrangement links TRBV2 to TRBJ2-7; maybe TRBD1 (6 bases). The CDR3 sequence is 12 residues long. The germline CDR1 and CDR2 sequences are SNHLY and FYNNEI. The V gene lost 6 bases and the J gene lost 6 bases, with 12 bases spanning the gap. CDR3 in DNA: TGTGCCAGCAGAGCGACAGGTCTCGAGCAGTACTTC. As protein: CASRATGLEQYF.

J is TRBJ2-7 and V is TRBV15, with D perhaps matching TRBD2 (6 bases). Germline CDR1 reads LNHNV; CDR2 reads YYDKDF (reference sequence). Trimming removed 9 bases from V and 4 bases from J, with 19 bases in between. The CDR3 runs to 14 residues. In DNA, the CDR3 is TGTGCCACGGCCGTCGGGGCGGGGAGGTACGAGCAGTACTTC. Residues: CATAVGAGRYEQYF. The full variable domain, completed using reference TRBV15 and TRBJ2-7, is DAMVIQNPRYQVTQFGKPVTLSCSQTLNHNVMYWYQQKSSQAPKLLFHYYDKDFNNEADTPDNFQSRRPNTSFCFLDIRSPGLGDTAMYLCATAVGAGRYEQYFGPGTRLTVT.

The chain employs TRBV5-6 and TRBJ2-5, with D possibly TRBD2 on 6 matching bases. The V and J ends lost 0 bases and 4 bases respectively, with 13 bases between them. Looked up from germline, CDR1 is SGHDT and CDR2 is YYEEEE. This CDR3 has 15 amino acids. CDR3 DNA sequence: TGTGCCAGCAGCTTGGCGGGACTCGTTGTAGAGACCCAGTACTTC. This gives the protein CASSLAGLVVETQYF.

The chain is built from TRBV6-1 and TRBJ1-2; TRBD1 might be the D (6 bases). The V gene lost 6 bases and the J gene lost 4 bases, with 12 bases spanning the gap. This CDR3 is built from 13 residues. Germline assignment: CDR1 MNHNS and CDR2 SASEGT. The CDR3 protein is CASRDSGTYGYTF. In DNA form, the CDR3 reads TGTGCCAGCAGGGACAGCGGAACCTATGGCTACACCTTC.

This clone came up a few times. The CDR3 coding sequence is TGTGCCAGCAGCAACCCGATCAGGGCACCTGGAAACACCATATATTTT. Translated, it gives CASSNPIRAPGNTIYF. The V call is TRBV11-2, the J call TRBJ1-3; D possibly corresponds to TRBD1 (5 bases). Trimming cost V 5 bases and J 2 bases, with 16 bases left between them. The germline CDR1 and CDR2 sequences are SGHAT and FQNNGV. The CDR3 totals 16 residues.

This sequence joins TRBV27 and TRBJ2-7; no reliable D call. Germline V gene sequence: CDR1 MNHEY, CDR2 SMNVEV (reference sequence). This CDR3 region has 15 residues. V lost 0 bases, J lost 1 base, and 10 bases lay in between. The CDR3, as DNA: TGTGCCAGCAGTTTATCATTCGTCGAGTCCTACGAGCAGTACTTC. This sequence encodes CASSLSFVESYEQYF.

In its sample, this clone was seen a few times. CDR3 sequence (DNA): TGTGCCAGCAGAATACAGGGTGCAGTGGGTAATGAAAAACTGTTTTTT. As protein: CASRIQGAVGNEKLFF. The rearrangement uses TRBV2 and TRBJ1-4; weak D call: TRBD1 (6 bases). Germline assignment: CDR1 SNHLY and CDR2 FYNNEI. V lost 6 bases to trimming and J lost 4 bases, with 18 bases between them. The CDR3 extends over 16 amino acids.

The table lists this clone with a few counts. The chain is built from TRBV5-4 and TRBJ2-2, with TRBD2 identical over 7 bases. The CDR3 runs to 17 residues. Germline V gives CDR1 SGHNT, CDR2 YYREEE (reference sequence). The trim removed 3 bases at V and 4 bases at J, leaving 12 bases unmatched. CDR3 nucleotide sequence: TGTGCCAGCAGCTGGGGCTCGGGGGGAGTCAGCACCGGGGAGCTGTTTTTT. Amino acids: CASSWGSGGVSTGELFF.

This chain connects TRBV7-9 to TRBJ1-4, with D unresolved. Trimming pared 6 bases from V and 7 bases from J, leaving 18 bases between. This CDR3 is 15 amino acids long. Germline CDR1 and CDR2: SEHNR and FQNEAQ (reference sequence). This CDR3 is CASRPGGPGGEKLFF. CDR3 sequence (DNA): TGTGCCAGCAGGCCTGGCGGCCCGGGAGGTGAAAAACTGTTTTTT.

The chain combines TRBV5-1 with TRBJ2-5; D ambiguous. The J call may be wrong; the DNA end is better matched by TRBJ2-7. CDR1 and CDR2 from the germline V gene are SGHRS and YFSETQ. This CDR3 has 13 amino acids. In DNA form, the CDR3 reads TGCGCCAGTGGAGTAGGTTCCTCCTACGAGCAGTACTTC. Amino acids: CASGVGSSYEQYF.

This chain links TRBV6-5 with TRBJ1-4; 10 bases fit TRBD1. This CDR3 contains 15 residues. V lost 6 bases and J lost 6; bases outside the gene matches: 7. Germline CDR1 MNHEY, CDR2 SVGAGI. CDR3 nucleotide sequence: TGTGCCAGCAGCCTATCCGGGACAGGGGATGAAAAACTGTTTTTT. It translates to CASSLSGTGDEKLFF.

The CDR3 sequence: CASSKGDGNQPQHF. The CDR3 DNA reads TGTGCCAGCAGTAAGGGGGACGGCAATCAGCCCCAGCATTTT. This chain joins TRBV27 and TRBJ1-5; maybe TRBD1 (6 bases). Germline assignment: CDR1 MNHEY and CDR2 SMNVEV (reference sequence). CDR3 length: 14 amino acids. V was pared by 5 bases and J by 2 bases, with 10 bases between.

About this clone itself: Other DNA sequences in the sample encode the same CDR3. The chain combines TRBV7-6 with TRBJ1-1; D might be TRBD1 (5 bases). The germline V gene encodes CDR1 SGHVS and CDR2 FNYEAQ. The CDR3 spans 13 residues. V was cut by 5 bases and J by 5 bases, with 12 bases left in between. The chain's CDR3 is CASSEQENTEAFF. CDR3 coding DNA: TGTGCCAGCAGCGAACAGGAGAATACTGAAGCTTTCTTT.

The chain uses TRBV6-5 and TRBJ1-4, with 8 bases matching TRBD1. Per germline, CDR1 MNHEY and CDR2 SVGAGI. The CDR3 contains 15 residues. V lost 6 bases, J lost 8 bases, and 11 bases stayed unmatched. CDR3 region: CASSPNRGEGEKLFF. The CDR3 coding sequence is TGTGCCAGCAGCCCAAACAGGGGGGAAGGAGAAAAACTGTTTTTT.

V and J are TRBV7-9 and TRBJ1-4, with a possible D match to TRBD1 (5 bases). The CDR3 is made up of 17 amino acids. The V gene lost 1 base and the J gene lost 8 bases, with 20 bases spanning the gap. Germline assignment: CDR1 SEHNR and CDR2 FQNEAQ (reference sequence). CDR3 sequence (DNA): TGTGCCAGCAGCTTAGAGGATTTTGGGGCAGGTCGCGAAAAACTGTTTTTT. Translated, it gives CASSLEDFGAGREKLFF.

CDR3 residues: CASSLRDRGVQGYTF. DNA for the CDR3: TGTGCCAGCAGTTTAAGGGACAGGGGAGTTCAGGGCTACACCTTC. The chain employs TRBV27 and TRBJ1-2; 10 bases agree with TRBD1. CDR1 MNHEY and CDR2 SMNVEV come from the germline V gene (reference sequence). V shed 2 bases and J 8 bases; nucleotides not matched to a gene: 8. The CDR3 has 15 residues.

This chain uses TRBV29-1 with TRBJ1-1, with D perhaps TRBD1 (5 bases). Trimming shortened V by 5 bases and J by 1 base, and 14 bases separated the two germline ends. Germline V gives CDR1 SQVTM, CDR2 ANQGSEA. The CDR3 has 14 amino acids. As DNA, the CDR3 is TGCAGCGTTCGAATTGGCGGACAGAACACTGAAGCTTTCTTT. Its translation: CSVRIGGQNTEAFF.

The J gene is TRBJ2-1, the V gene TRBV5-1; D is possibly TRBD2 (6 bases). V was pared by 4 bases and J by 5 bases, with 10 bases between. The CDR3 has 13 amino acids. CDR1 and CDR2 (germline): SGHRS, YFSETQ. The CDR3 region is CASSGTGDNEQFF. The CDR3 bases are TGCGCCAGCAGCGGGACGGGAGACAATGAGCAGTTCTTC. The full variable domain, with the rest looked up from reference TRBV5-1 and TRBJ2-1, is KAGVTQTPRYLIKTRGQQVTLSCSPISGHRSVSWYQQTPGQGLQFLFEYFSETQRNKGNFPGRFSGRQFSNSRSEMNVSTLELGDSALYLCASSGTGDNEQFFGPGTRLTVL.

The J gene is TRBJ1-1, the V gene TRBV7-3; no clear D. The CDR3 runs to 13 residues. Germline V gene data show CDR1 as SGHTA and CDR2 as FQGTGA. Trimming took off 3 bases at V and 1 base at J, with 6 bases between the two ends. Here the CDR3 DNA reads TGTGCCAGCAGCTTCGCGCGGAACACTGAAGCTTTCTTT. As protein: CASSFARNTEAFF.

The chain recombines TRBV5-3 with TRBJ2-1; no firm D call. TRBV5-3 is known as an ORF, though its function is uncertain. V was cut by 0 bases and J by 5 bases, with 9 bases left in between. The CDR3 extends over 14 amino acids. In DNA, the CDR3 is TGTGCCAGAAGCTTGGGCGGCGAAGACAATGAGCAGTTCTTC. This sequence encodes CARSLGGEDNEQFF.

The chain has TRBV2 and TRBJ2-7, with D tentatively TRBD1 (6 bases). This CDR3 has 15 amino acids. Trimming left V 6 bases short and J 3 bases short, with 18 bases between. Germline loops: CDR1 SNHLY, CDR2 FYNNEI. CDR3: CASSVRGMGVYEQYF. The CDR3, as DNA: TGTGCCAGCAGCGTCAGGGGCATGGGGGTCTACGAGCAGTACTTC. Filled out from reference TRBV2 and TRBJ2-7, the complete variable domain reads EPEVTQTPSHQVTQMGQEVILRCVPISNHLYFYWYRQILGQKVEFLVSFYNNEISEKSEIFDDQFSVERPDGSNFTLKIRSTKLEDSAMYFCASSVRGMGVYEQYFGPGTRLTVT.

The genes are TRBV2 and TRBJ2-5; 9 nucleotides line up with TRBD1. Germline V gene sequence: CDR1 SNHLY, CDR2 FYNNEI. The CDR3 extends over 14 amino acids. After removal of 4 bases from V and 5 bases from J, the junction contained 5 bases not matched to a gene. The chain's CDR3 is CASSVQGAVETQYF. CDR3 bases: TGTGCCAGCAGTGTACAGGGGGCAGTGGAGACCCAGTACTTC. Using reference TRBV2 and TRBJ2-5 for the parts outside the CDR3, the full variable domain is EPEVTQTPSHQVTQMGQEVILRCVPISNHLYFYWYRQILGQKVEFLVSFYNNEISEKSEIFDDQFSVERPDGSNFTLKIRSTKLEDSAMYFCASSVQGAVETQYFGPGTRLLVL.

This sequence joins TRBV7-3 and TRBJ2-5; the match to TRBD2 covers 8 bases. Germline CDR1 reads SGHTA; CDR2 reads FQGTGA. The CDR3 contains 14 residues. The V and J ends lost 5 bases and 5 bases, in that order; junction bases with no gene match: 7. CDR3 sequence reads: CASSPLTSGETQYF. The CDR3 DNA is TGTGCCAGCAGCCCGCTTACTAGCGGTGAGACCCAGTACTTC.

The genes are TRBV27 and TRBJ2-5; 9 bases fit TRBD2. The CDR3 sequence is 15 residues long. V lost 2 bases, J lost 1 base, and 2 bases stayed unmatched. The germline CDR1 and CDR2 sequences are MNHEY and SMNVEV (reference sequence). This CDR3 reads CASSLSGRRQETQYF. DNA of the CDR3: TGTGCCAGCAGTTTAAGCGGGAGGCGCCAAGAGACCCAGTACTTC.